There are many counts of the clone carrying this T cell receptor (beta chain). CDR1 and CDR2 (germline): SGHTA, FQGNSA. V was clipped by 1 base and J by 6 bases, with 7 bases between them. The CDR3 runs to 13 residues. The data belong to a study of regulatory T cells in long-lasting Graves disease. Study information: New Graves' disease cases had less than 3 months of antithyroid drugs.

Arm-PCR of CDR3 regions and iRepertoire HTBI primers were the basis on which TCR beta libraries were built. MiXCR, applied by TCRdb to the multiplex PCR reads, yields one record per CDR3 protein. The sample yields about 500,000 distinct CDR3 sequences, around 12% seen once. Time point noted: newly diagnosed GD, antithyroid drugs for less than 3 months. Preparation of the TCR library used RNA extracted from PBMCs. These data were also reused for a study on T cells in Graves' hyperthyroidism and ophthalmopathy. That publication notes: For the diagnoses, clinical symptoms, serum thyroxine and TRAb, thyroid ultrasound and orbital computed tomography were used. A model of 13 V-J pairs discriminated ophthalmopathy from stable hyperthyroidism.

This TCR was recovered from a woman between 25 and 40 years old with Graves disease. The source material was peripheral blood mononuclear cells (PBMCs), sampled at new diagnosis, from a patient treated with antithyroid drugs. The V and J genes are TRBV7-2 and TRBJ2-1, with D hard to call. The CDR3 region has the DNA TGTGCCAGCAGCTTAGTAGGGATCAATGAGCAGTTCTTC. It translates to CASSLVGINEQFF. Complete variable domain (other parts from reference TRBV7-2 and TRBJ2-1): GAGVSQSPSNKVTEKGKDVELRCDPISGHTALYWYRQSLGQGLEFLIYFQGNSAPDKSGLPSDRFSAERTGGSVSTLTIQRTQQEDSAVYLCASSLVGINEQFFGPGTRLTVL.